A selection of T cell receptor beta chains follows, all from one sample in a study of blood T cell repertoires in COVID-19. Sequencing used immunoSEQ multiplex PCR; TCRdb keeps in-frame clones, though not all of them. This sample has about 160,000 clones, with 90% to 95% found just once. Sequences were obtained from peripheral blood. The receptors originated from a man in his fifties or sixties with acute or convalescent COVID-19. Each CDR3 is given with its conserved first and last residue. The D gene is left open where the match is weak. Rows may omit the clone size; those that give it use once, few, many or a size class.

J: TRBJ1-5; size: .; D: TRBD1; V: TRBV27; CDR3: CASSLVGRGLSQPQHF; DNA: TGTGCCAGCAGTTTGGTAGGCAGGGGGCTAAGTCAGCCCCAGCATTTT
J: TRBJ2-2; size: once; D: TRBD1; V: TRBV6-5; CDR3: CASQSGTGTGELFF; DNA: TGTGCCAGCCAGTCCGGGACAGGAACCGGGGAGCTGTTTTTT
J: TRBJ1-5; size: few; D: .; V: TRBV30; CDR3: CAWSSGVNQPQHF; DNA: TGTGCCTGGAGTTCAGGGGTTAATCAGCCCCAGCATTTT
J: TRBJ2-2; size: .; D: .; V: TRBV5-5; CDR3: CASSWGQSGELFF; DNA: TGTGCCAGCAGCTGGGGGCAGTCCGGGGAGCTGTTTTTT
J: TRBJ2-2; size: .; D: .; V: TRBV30; CDR3: CAWSSGNTGELFF; DNA: TGTGCCTGGAGTTCAGGGAACACCGGGGAGCTGTTTTTT
J: TRBJ1-2; size: .; D: .; V: TRBV28; CDR3: CASSAGAYGYTF; DNA: TGTGCCAGTTCAGCGGGGGCCTATGGCTACACCTTC
J: TRBJ2-3; size: .; D: TRBD2; V: TRBV18; CDR3: CASSPTASGYTDTQYF; DNA: TGTGCCAGCTCACCAACGGCTAGCGGGTACACAGATACGCAGTATTTT
J: TRBJ2-2; size: .; D: .; V: TRBV19; CDR3: CASSHRETGELFF; DNA: TGTGCCAGTAGTCACAGGGAAACCGGGGAGCTGTTTTTT
J: TRBJ2-3; size: .; D: TRBD2; V: TRBV15; CDR3: CATSRDRGSGRAGDTQYF; DNA: TGTGCCACCAGCAGAGATAGGGGCAGCGGGAGGGCCGGAGATACGCAGTATTTT
J: TRBJ2-7; size: .; D: TRBD1; V: TRBV9; CDR3: CASSAHPIETGNYYEQYF; DNA: TGTGCCAGCAGCGCGCATCCGATTGAGACAGGGAACTACTACGAGCAGTACTTC
J: TRBJ2-2; size: .; D: .; V: TRBV5-1; CDR3: CASSFSVAVTGELFF; DNA: TGCGCCAGCAGCTTTTCGGTAGCGGTCACCGGGGAGCTGTTTTTT
J: TRBJ1-2; size: .; D: .; V: TRBV9; CDR3: CASSEGSGATNYGYTF; DNA: TGTGCCAGCTCGGAAGGATCAGGTGCAACTAACTATGGCTACACCTTC
J: TRBJ1-3; size: .; D: TRBD1; V: TRBV7-2; CDR3: CASSLGQGGNTIYF; DNA: TGTGCCAGCAGCCTAGGACAGGGTGGAAACACCATATATTTT
J: TRBJ1-3; size: .; D: .; V: TRBV5-8; CDR3: CASSLVILSSGNTIYF; DNA: TGTGCCAGCAGCTTGGTCATACTGAGCTCTGGAAACACCATATATTTT
J: TRBJ1-5; size: .; D: TRBD1; V: TRBV28; CDR3: CASSLGGQGGQPQHF; DNA: TGTGCCAGCAGTTTAGGGGGACAGGGGGGTCAGCCCCAGCATTTT
J: TRBJ1-3; size: .; D: .; V: TRBV7-9; CDR3: CASSDRTDGSGNTIYF; DNA: TGTGCCAGCAGCGACCGGACAGATGGCTCTGGAAACACCATATATTTT
J: TRBJ1-5; size: .; D: .; V: TRBV27; CDR3: CASSSTGADNQPQHF; DNA: TGTGCCAGCAGTTCGACAGGAGCGGACAATCAGCCCCAGCATTTT
J: TRBJ2-6; size: .; D: TRBD2; V: TRBV7-2; CDR3: CASSLRTSGGTGANVLTF; DNA: TGTGCCAGCAGCCTGAGGACTAGCGGGGGGACTGGGGCCAACGTCCTGACTTTC
J: TRBJ2-1; size: .; D: TRBD1; V: TRBV24-1; CDR3: CATSGTQTGTGGAGYNEQFF; DNA: TGTGCCACCAGTGGAACCCAAACCGGGACAGGGGGCGCGGGGTACAATGAGCAGTTCTTC
J: TRBJ2-7; size: .; D: TRBD2; V: TRBV19; CDR3: CASSTGLAGTYEQYF; DNA: TGTGCCAGTAGTACCGGACTAGCGGGAACTTACGAGCAGTACTTC
J: TRBJ2-3; size: .; D: TRBD2; V: TRBV27; CDR3: CASSPRIAGGTDTQYF; DNA: TGTGCCAGCAGTCCGCGGATAGCGGGCGGGACAGATACGCAGTATTTT
J: TRBJ1-2; size: .; D: .; V: TRBV7-9; CDR3: CASSLGLIYGYTF; DNA: TGTGCCAGCAGCTTGGGCCTGATCTATGGCTACACCTTC
J: TRBJ1-3; size: .; D: TRBD1; V: TRBV7-2; CDR3: CASSPFAWDRVGNTIYF; DNA: TGTGCCAGCAGCCCGTTTGCATGGGACAGAGTTGGAAACACCATATATTTT
J: TRBJ1-1; size: .; D: .; V: TRBV7-9; CDR3: CASSLAGGIPNTEAFF; DNA: TGTGCCAGCAGCTTAGCGGGCGGGATCCCGAACACTGAAGCTTTCTTT
J: TRBJ2-7; size: .; D: .; V: TRBV25-1; CDR3: CASSDPATADYEQYF; DNA: TGTGCCAGCAGTGACCCCGCAACGGCGGACTACGAGCAGTACTTC
J: TRBJ2-3; size: .; D: .; V: TRBV24-1; CDR3: CATSDPGGPTDTQYF; DNA: TGTGCCACCAGTGATCCCGGGGGGCCCACAGATACGCAGTATTTT
J: TRBJ2-5; size: .; D: .; V: TRBV9; CDR3: CASSVNAGGETQYF; DNA: TGTGCCAGCAGCGTAAACGCCGGCGGGGAGACCCAGTACTTC
J: TRBJ2-3; size: .; D: TRBD1; V: TRBV15; CDR3: CATSRDRGQGSDTQYF; DNA: TGTGCCACCAGCAGAGATAGGGGACAGGGTTCAGATACGCAGTATTTT
J: TRBJ2-2; size: .; D: TRBD1; V: TRBV6-6; CDR3: CASSYYSAGGVGELFF; DNA: TGTGCCAGCAGTTACTATTCCGCAGGGGGCGTCGGGGAGCTGTTTTTT
J: TRBJ1-4; size: .; D: .; V: TRBV30; CDR3: CAWATGGAEKLFF; DNA: TGTGCCTGGGCGACTGGCGGGGCAGAAAAACTGTTTTTT
J: TRBJ2-7; size: .; D: TRBD1; V: TRBV27; CDR3: CASSSNGVGGPREQYF; DNA: TGTGCCAGCAGTTCTAATGGGGTAGGGGGCCCGAGGGAGCAGTACTTC
J: TRBJ1-5; size: .; D: TRBD1; V: TRBV20-1; CDR3: CSASSGQGASQPQHF; DNA: TGCAGTGCTAGTTCGGGACAGGGGGCTTCTCAGCCCCAGCATTTT
J: TRBJ2-5; size: .; D: .; V: TRBV6-1; CDR3: CASSEVPPGTQYF; DNA: TGTGCCAGCAGTGAAGTCCCGCCAGGGACCCAGTACTTC
J: TRBJ1-3; size: .; D: TRBD1; V: TRBV5-1; CDR3: CASSLRPGRDRGRGNTIYF; DNA: TGCGCCAGCAGCTTGAGGCCAGGGAGGGACAGGGGACGCGGAAACACCATATATTTT
J: TRBJ1-2; size: .; D: .; V: TRBV5-1; CDR3: CASSFNLNSDTANYGYTF; DNA: TGCGCCAGCAGCTTTAATCTCAACTCGGACACAGCTAACTATGGCTACACCTTC
J: TRBJ2-1; size: .; D: .; V: TRBV7-9; CDR3: CASSFWGVRYEQFF; DNA: TGTGCCAGCAGCTTTTGGGGGGTCCGGTATGAGCAGTTCTTC
J: TRBJ2-2; size: .; D: TRBD1; V: TRBV7-9; CDR3: CASSSTGGAGGELFF; DNA: TGTGCCAGCAGCTCAACAGGGGGCGCGGGCGGGGAGCTGTTTTTT
J: TRBJ2-3; size: .; D: .; V: TRBV19; CDR3: CASSTAWGFGTDTQYF; DNA: TGTGCCAGTAGTACGGCATGGGGCTTCGGCACAGATACGCAGTATTTT
J: TRBJ2-1; size: once; D: TRBD1; V: TRBV3-1/TRBV3-2; CDR3: CASGQGAYEQFF; DNA: TGTGCCAGCGGGCAGGGGGCGTATGAGCAGTTCTTC
J: TRBJ2-2; size: .; D: .; V: TRBV9; CDR3: CASSVALAANTGELFF; DNA: TGTGCCAGCAGCGTAGCGCTAGCAGCTAACACCGGGGAGCTGTTTTTT
J: TRBJ2-5; size: once; D: .; V: TRBV7-2; CDR3: CASSTGSGVKTQYF; DNA: TGTGCCAGCAGCACCGGATCGGGGGTGAAGACCCAGTACTTC